This T cell receptor (beta chain) derives from a study of beta chain features in type 1 diabetes. Study-level points and caveats: In cDNA sequencing, cells with high TCR expression could be over-represented.

Sequenced material consisted of expressed TCRB transcripts (all of the isolated RNA was reverse transcribed). TCRdb keeps only in-frame clones here, not all; method: immunoSEQ multiplex PCR. The table shows around 290,000 clones, with under 8.5% occurring only once. Details on this clone: Its antigen is not known.

The ends were cut back, 2 bases at V and 2 bases at J, with 8 bases in the middle. The CDR3 loop spans 14 amino acids. The V gene's germline CDR1 is MNHNY and CDR2 SVGAGI (reference sequence). The clonotype comes from a woman younger than 30 in good health. The specimen was central memory CD4+ T cells from blood. The chain employs TRBV6-6 and TRBJ2-3; D is undetermined. CDR3 sequence reads: CASSYHPPTDTQYF. The CDR3 nucleotides read TGTGCCAGCAGTTACCACCCTCCCACAGATACGCAGTATTTT.